The rows below give T cell receptor beta chains drawn from one sample of a study of T-cell reconstitution after alpha-beta-depleted transplantation in children. TCRdb re-derived calls from the PCR reads in MiXCR, one entry per CDR3 protein. The profile shows about 230,000 distinct CDR3 sequences, about 8.8% of them singletons. The material sequenced was PBMCs from the stem cell graft donor, taken from the stem cell graft. All receptors come from a human donor who donated a stem cell graft to a child with SCID. CDR3s include the opening cysteine and the closing phenylalanine or tryptophan. The D gene is left open where the match is weak. Clone size is not always given. Where it is, it says once, few, many or a class for expanded clones.

size: .; J: TRBJ2-2; V: TRBV5-6; D: .; CDR3: CASSLVSRETGELFF; DNA: TGTGCCAGCAGCTTAGTCAGCAGAGAGACCGGGGAGCTGTTTTTT
size: many; J: TRBJ2-1; V: TRBV3-1; D: .; CDR3: CASSGWNEQFF; DNA: TGTGCCAGCAGCGGGTGGAATGAGCAGTTCTTC
size: .; J: TRBJ2-7; V: TRBV5-6; D: TRBD1; CDR3: CASSQRTGYHEQYF; DNA: TGTGCCAGCAGCCAACGGACAGGGTACCACGAGCAGTACTTC
size: many; J: TRBJ1-1; V: TRBV5-1; D: .; CDR3: CASSLGQVNTEAFF; DNA: TGCGCCAGCAGCTTGGGACAGGTAAACACTGAAGCTTTCTTT
size: many; J: TRBJ2-1; V: TRBV20-1; D: TRBD1; CDR3: CSVTTGVGEQFF; DNA: TGCAGTGTTACAACAGGGGTAGGTGAGCAGTTCTTC
size: many; J: TRBJ1-1; V: TRBV12-3/TRBV12-4; D: .; CDR3: CASRIRTENTEAFF; DNA: TGTGCCAGCAGGATCAGGACGGAGAACACTGAAGCTTTCTTT
size: .; J: TRBJ1-2; V: TRBV12-3/TRBV12-4; D: .; CDR3: CASSLISKNPRRGYTF; DNA: TGTGCCAGCAGTTTAATCTCTAAAAACCCTCGACGAGGCTACACCTTC
size: many; J: TRBJ1-1; V: TRBV29-1; D: TRBD1; CDR3: CSATGGTEAFF; DNA: TGCAGCGCCACAGGGGGCACTGAAGCTTTCTTT
size: many; J: TRBJ1-6; V: TRBV12-3/TRBV12-4; D: .; CDR3: CASSLDREWSPLHF; DNA: TGTGCCAGCAGTTTAGACAGGGAATGGTCACCCCTCCACTTT
size: many; J: TRBJ2-7; V: TRBV5-1; D: TRBD2; CDR3: CASSSQTSGADEYEQYF; DNA: TGCGCCAGCAGCTCCCAGACTAGCGGGGCGGACGAGTACGAGCAGTACTTC
size: few; J: TRBJ2-5; V: TRBV20-1; D: TRBD2; CDR3: CSAETPSGASQETQYF; DNA: TGCAGTGCCGAAACCCCTAGCGGGGCAAGCCAAGAGACCCAGTACTTC
size: many; J: TRBJ2-7; V: TRBV20-1; D: .; CDR3: CSARAIQYEQYF; DNA: TGCAGTGCTAGAGCTATACAGTACGAGCAGTACTTC
size: many; J: TRBJ2-5; V: TRBV6-5; D: .; CDR3: CASSYYRLGGQETQYF; DNA: TGTGCCAGCAGTTACTACCGCCTAGGGGGACAAGAGACCCAGTACTTC
size: many; J: TRBJ1-2; V: TRBV5-1; D: .; CDR3: CASSRWGDSNYGYTF; DNA: TGCGCCAGCAGCCGGTGGGGGGACTCAAACTATGGCTACACCTTC
size: .; J: TRBJ2-5; V: TRBV7-2; D: .; CDR3: CASSLVASPGETQYF; DNA: TGTGCCAGCAGCTTAGTTGCTAGCCCGGGTGAGACCCAGTACTTC
size: many; J: TRBJ2-1; V: TRBV5-1; D: .; CDR3: CASSLVNVGDEQFF; DNA: TGCGCCAGCAGCTTGGTTAACGTCGGCGATGAGCAGTTCTTC
size: many; J: TRBJ2-5; V: TRBV5-1; D: .; CDR3: CASSYDGELETQYF; DNA: TGCGCCAGCAGCTACGATGGGGAGTTAGAGACCCAGTACTTC
size: .; J: TRBJ1-1; V: TRBV7-3; D: .; CDR3: CASSEVSGGRGYCRNTEAFF; DNA: TGTGCCAGCAGCGAGGTATCGGGGGGGCGCGGATATTGTAGGAACACTGAAGCTTTCTTT
size: many; J: TRBJ2-5; V: TRBV4-1; D: TRBD2; CDR3: CASSPRASGGHSYQETQYF; DNA: TGCGCCAGCAGCCCTAGAGCTAGCGGGGGCCACTCGTACCAAGAGACCCAGTACTTC
size: many; J: TRBJ2-2; V: TRBV5-1; D: .; CDR3: CASSLQDAGELFF; DNA: TGCGCCAGCAGCTTGCAGGACGCCGGGGAGCTGTTTTTT
size: many; J: TRBJ2-2; V: TRBV30; D: .; CDR3: CAWSAGLGLFF; DNA: TGTGCCTGGAGCGCAGGTTTGGGTCTGTTTTTT
size: many; J: TRBJ1-1; V: TRBV6-1; D: .; CDR3: CASSETPMNTEAFF; DNA: TGTGCCAGCAGTGAAACTCCCATGAACACTGAAGCTTTCTTT